This TCR beta chain was sequenced during a study of cytomegalovirus exposure and HLA in healthy donors. Findings and limits, study-wide: Later work found that TCR association rates differed between HLA loci; DRB1 had the most and HLA-C the fewest. One later analysis reportedly identified an Asian-associated ancestry cluster that showed fewer N-insertions than the roughly 700-donor mean.

PCR amplification relied on 60 Vbeta primers (plus 13 Jbeta primers). Profiling relied on immunoSEQ multiplex PCR, and the TCRdb table lists in-frame clones only, not all of them. Listed are just over 150,000 clones; over 1% falls within the top ten. Details on this clone: Its target is unknown.

This CDR3 contains 14 residues. The ends lost 0 bases at V and 4 bases at J; junction bases unmatched: 0. Germline CDR1 reads MNHEY; CDR2 reads SVGAGI. This chain uses TRBV6-5 with TRBJ1-2, with 9 bases matching TRBD1. Material for sequencing was PBMCs. The sequence was collected from a woman between 55 and 75 years old in good health and CMV-seronegative. CDR3 bases: TGTGCCAGCAGTTACTCGACAGGGGGCTATGGCTACACCTTC. Its protein product is CASSYSTGGYGYTF.